This is a list of T cell receptor beta chains from one sample in a study of human T cells and chemical hapten exposure. MiXCR, run by TCRdb on the RACE reads, gives a single entry per CDR3 protein. Seen here are approximately 350,000 distinct CDR3 sequences, around 6.9% observed once, and the top ten hold 7.5% to 8.5%. Here the sequenced sample was whole blood, taken in connection with sensitization to the hapten diphenylcyclopropenone (DPC). Receptor source: a woman younger than 35 with alopecia areata. Some clones in this sample may be carry-over from other donors' samples. The CDR3 runs from the conserved cysteine through the conserved F or W. The D gene is left open where the match is weak. Clone size is not always given. Where it is, it says once, few, many or a class for expanded clones.

d_call	v_call	clone_size	j_call	cdr3_aa	cdr3_nt
TRBD1	TRBV5-1	many	TRBJ2-5	CASSLGPGGEVRETQYF	TGCGCCAGCAGCTTGGGTCCAGGGGGCGAGGTGAGGGAGACCCAGTACTTC
TRBD1	TRBV29-1	few	TRBJ2-3	CSVARDSHTDTQYF	TGCAGCGTCGCCCGGGACAGCCACACAGATACGCAGTATTTT
-	TRBV29-1	few	TRBJ1-3	CSVEDSGNTIYF	TGCAGCGTTGAAGATTCGGGAAACACCATATATTTT
-	TRBV5-6	many	TRBJ2-4	CASSSGRPYATKNIQYF	TGTGCCAGCAGCTCGGGGCGTCCTTATGCCACCAAAAACATTCAGTACTTC
TRBD1	TRBV25-1	-	TRBJ1-2	CASSYGTVNGYTF	TGTGCCAGCAGTTACGGGACAGTAAATGGCTACACCTTC
-	TRBV4-1	-	TRBJ2-1	CASSQDRGAYNEQFF	TGCGCCAGCAGCCAAGATCGAGGGGCCTACAATGAGCAGTTCTTC
-	TRBV2	few	TRBJ1-5	CASSRLTTDRSNQPQHF	TGTGCCAGCAGTCGGTTAACCACGGACCGCAGCAATCAGCCCCAGCATTTT
-	TRBV7-9	-	TRBJ1-4	CASSRSDAYEKLFF	TGTGCCAGCAGCCGATCTGACGCATACGAAAAACTGTTTTTT
-	TRBV5-1	many	TRBJ2-5	CASSFQETQYF	TGTGCCAGCAGCTTCCAAGAGACCCAGTACTTC
TRBD1	TRBV18	few	TRBJ2-7	CASSPGTGGGYEQYF	TGTGCCAGCTCACCAGGGACAGGGGGCGGCTACGAGCAGTACTTC
-	TRBV5-8	many	TRBJ1-5	CASSLGASNQPQHF	TGTGCCAGCAGCTTGGGGGCTAGCAATCAGCCCCAGCATTTT
-	TRBV11-2	many	TRBJ1-6	CASSLEWQGSSPLHF	TGTGCCAGCAGCTTAGAGTGGCAGGGATCCTCACCCCTCCACTTT
TRBD2	TRBV7-2	few	TRBJ2-1	CASSLAGTSGGYNEQFF	TGTGCCAGCAGCTTAGCTGGGACTAGCGGGGGTTACAATGAGCAGTTCTTC
TRBD2	TRBV5-1	-	TRBJ2-1	CASSRTSGGAPYNEQFF	TGCGCCAGCAGTCGGACTAGCGGGGGGGCCCCCTACAATGAGCAGTTCTTC
-	TRBV27	-	TRBJ1-1	CASEGSTEAFF	TGTGCCAGCGAGGGGAGCACTGAAGCTTTCTTT
TRBD2	TRBV7-8	-	TRBJ2-3	CASSQLAGQGTDTQYF	TGTGCCAGCAGCCAGCTAGCGGGGCAGGGCACAGATACGCAGTATTTT
-	TRBV11-3	few	TRBJ1-3	CASSLGQTSGNTIYF	TGTGCCAGCAGCTTAGGACAGACTTCTGGAAACACCATATATTTT
-	TRBV9	-	TRBJ1-4	CASSAQLPGPEKLFF	TGTGCCAGCAGCGCCCAACTCCCGGGGCCTGAAAAACTGTTTTTT
-	TRBV20-1	many	TRBJ1-1	CSARGGMNTEAFF	TGCAGTGCTAGGGGGGGCATGAACACTGAAGCTTTCTTT
-	TRBV12-3/TRBV12-4	-	TRBJ2-7	CASSLSGSGVGTYF	TGTGCCAGCAGTTTATCGGGGTCTGGAGTAGGCACGTACTTC
-	TRBV18	-	TRBJ1-2	CASSVGKGMWATANYGYTF	TGTGCCAGCTCGGTTGGAAAGGGGATGTGGGCCACAGCTAACTATGGCTACACCTTC
-	TRBV21-1	many	TRBJ2-7	CASSPGCLQPYF	TGTGCCAGCAGCCCTGGATGCCTTCAACCGTACTTC
TRBD1	TRBV18	-	TRBJ1-2	CASSPEPGGARGYTF	TGTGCCAGCTCACCGGAACCAGGGGGCGCGCGGGGCTACACCTTC
TRBD2	TRBV7-2	few	TRBJ2-7	CASSKGTSGVSSYEQYF	TGTGCCAGCAGCAAAGGGACTAGCGGGGTTAGCTCCTACGAGCAGTACTTC
TRBD1	TRBV27	-	TRBJ1-1	CASSMDRGATEAFF	TGTGCCAGCAGCATGGACAGGGGGGCCACTGAAGCTTTCTTT
-	TRBV20-1	-	TRBJ1-5	CSVPGYSNQPQHF	TGCAGCGTACCGGGATATAGCAATCAGCCCCAGCATTTT
-	TRBV20-1	few	TRBJ2-6	CSAGKGGGGANVLTF	TGCAGTGCGGGCAAAGGGGGTGGTGGGGCCAACGTCCTGACTTTC
TRBD1	TRBV12-3/TRBV12-4	many	TRBJ2-1	CASSLVTGAYNEQFF	TGTGCCAGCAGTTTGGTCACAGGGGCCTACAATGAGCAGTTCTTC
-	TRBV6-6	few	TRBJ2-3	CASSVTGEGGTDTQYF	TGTGCCAGCAGCGTGACAGGGGAGGGGGGCACAGATACGCAGTATTTT
-	TRBV11-2	-	TRBJ1-1	CASSPPRGSITEAFF	TGTGCCAGCAGCCCACCGCGCGGGTCTATCACTGAAGCTTTCTTT
TRBD1	TRBV20-1	many	TRBJ1-1	CSASGQANTEAFF	TGCAGTGCTAGCGGACAGGCCAACACTGAAGCTTTCTTT
TRBD1	TRBV5-4	many	TRBJ2-5	CASSQRDRGLQETQYF	TGTGCCAGCAGCCAAAGGGACAGGGGCCTCCAAGAGACCCAGTACTTC
-	TRBV14	-	TRBJ1-3	CASSQDYRTLSTIYF	TGTGCCAGCAGCCAAGATTACAGGACCCTCAGCACCATATATTTT
TRBD1	TRBV7-9	few	TRBJ1-3	CASSLGQGFSGNTIYF	TGTGCCAGCAGCTTGGGACAGGGATTCTCTGGAAACACCATATATTTT
TRBD1	TRBV12-3/TRBV12-4	-	TRBJ2-1	CASSFSPGTGSHEQFF	TGTGCCAGCAGTTTCAGCCCCGGGACAGGGAGCCATGAGCAGTTCTTC
TRBD1	TRBV7-6	-	TRBJ1-2	CASSPGTGGDYYGYTF	TGTGCCAGCAGCCCCGGGACAGGGGGCGACTACTATGGCTACACCTTC
TRBD1	TRBV4-2	-	TRBJ2-7	CASSQATGGSLPYEQYF	TGTGCCAGCAGCCAAGCCACAGGGGGCAGTTTACCCTACGAGCAGTACTTC
-	TRBV12-3/TRBV12-4	-	TRBJ1-2	CASSLANGYGYTF	TGTGCCAGCAGTTTAGCGAACGGGTATGGCTACACCTTC
-	TRBV21-1	many	TRBJ2-7	CASSNGPGKNEQYF	TGTGCCAGCAGCAACGGCCCAGGGAAGAACGAGCAGTACTTC
-	TRBV4-3	many	TRBJ1-2	CASSQEGTGHYGYTF	TGCGCCAGCAGCCAAGAGGGTACAGGCCACTATGGCTACACCTTC
TRBD2	TRBV11-3	few	TRBJ2-5	CASSSRTSPETQYF	TGTGCCAGCAGCTCCAGGACTAGCCCAGAGACCCAGTACTTC
TRBD1	TRBV12-3/TRBV12-4	many	TRBJ2-7	CASSPSDRAGKYF	TGTGCCAGCAGTCCCTCGGACAGGGCGGGGAAGTACTTC
TRBD2	TRBV28	many	TRBJ2-2	CASSYGLAGDTGELFF	TGTGCCAGCAGTTACGGACTAGCGGGGGACACCGGGGAGCTGTTTTTT
-	TRBV4-3	many	TRBJ2-2	CASSQDDRGSTGELFF	TGCGCCAGCAGCCAAGACGACCGGGGATCCACCGGGGAGCTGTTTTTT
-	TRBV4-1	few	TRBJ1-1	CASSPTPEHEAFF	TGCGCCAGCAGCCCAACCCCGGAGCATGAAGCTTTCTTT
TRBD1	TRBV6-2/TRBV6-3	many	TRBJ1-2	CASHRDSPLYGYTF	TGTGCCAGTCACCGGGACAGTCCTTTATATGGCTACACCTTC
-	TRBV10-3	many	TRBJ2-1	CAIRRGDEQFF	TGTGCCATCAGGCGGGGCGATGAGCAGTTCTTC
-	TRBV7-8	-	TRBJ2-3	CASSPGFSSTDTQYF	TGTGCCAGCAGCCCAGGGTTCTCTAGCACAGATACGCAGTATTTT
-	TRBV5-5	-	TRBJ2-5	CASTLQGQETQYF	TGTGCCAGCACCTTGCAGGGCCAAGAGACCCAGTACTTC
TRBD2	TRBV5-5	-	TRBJ2-3	CASSLLSGGERDTQYF	TGTGCCAGCAGCTTGCTAAGCGGGGGGGAACGAGATACGCAGTATTTT
-	TRBV5-1	-	TRBJ2-3	CASSLGPRTASTDTQYF	TGCGCCAGCAGCTTGGGGCCCCGGACAGCTAGCACAGATACGCAGTATTTT
-	TRBV29-1	-	TRBJ2-7	CSGAWTQYEQYF	TGCAGCGGCGCGTGGACACAATACGAGCAGTACTTC
-	TRBV24-1	few	TRBJ1-2	CATSEANYGYTF	TGTGCCACCAGTGAAGCTAACTATGGCTACACCTTC
-	TRBV7-2	-	TRBJ1-5	CASSLDGVGDQPQHF	TGTGCCAGCAGCTTAGACGGCGTGGGAGATCAGCCCCAGCATTTT